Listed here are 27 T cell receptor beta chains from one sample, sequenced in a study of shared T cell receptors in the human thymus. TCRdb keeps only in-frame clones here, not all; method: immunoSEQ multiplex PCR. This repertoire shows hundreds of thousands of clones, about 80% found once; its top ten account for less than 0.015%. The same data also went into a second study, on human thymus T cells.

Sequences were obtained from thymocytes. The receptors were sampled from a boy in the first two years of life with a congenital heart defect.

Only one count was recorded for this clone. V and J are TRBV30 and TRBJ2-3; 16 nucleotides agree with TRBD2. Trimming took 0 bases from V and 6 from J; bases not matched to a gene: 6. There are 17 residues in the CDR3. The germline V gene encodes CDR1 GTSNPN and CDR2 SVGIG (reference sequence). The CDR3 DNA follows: TGTGCCTGGAGTGTCCCGGGACTAGCGGGAGGGTCTGATACGCAGTATTTT. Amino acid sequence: CAWSVPGLAGGSDTQYF. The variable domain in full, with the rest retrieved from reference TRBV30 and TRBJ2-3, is SQTIHQWPATLVQPVGSPLSLECTVEGTSNPNLYWYRQAAGRGLQLLFYSVGIGQISSEVPQNLSASRPQDRQFILSSKKLLLSDSGFYLCAWSVPGLAGGSDTQYFGPGTRLTVL.

The chain's CDR3 is CASSLVTSDEQYF. CDR3 nucleotides: TGCGCCAGCAGCTTGGTGACTAGCGACGAGCAGTACTTC. The rearrangement uses TRBV5-1 and TRBJ2-7; 8 nucleotides line up with TRBD2. CDR1 SGHRS and CDR2 YFSETQ come from the germline V gene. The length of the CDR3 is 13 residues. Trimming removed 0 bases from V and 5 bases from J; junction bases left unmatched: 1.

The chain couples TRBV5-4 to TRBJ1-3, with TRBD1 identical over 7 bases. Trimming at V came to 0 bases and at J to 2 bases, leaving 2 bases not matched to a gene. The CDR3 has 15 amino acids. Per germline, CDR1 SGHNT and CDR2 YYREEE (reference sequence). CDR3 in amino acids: CASSLEGQPGNTIYF. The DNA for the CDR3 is TGTGCCAGCAGCTTGGAGGGACAGCCTGGAAACACCATATATTTT.

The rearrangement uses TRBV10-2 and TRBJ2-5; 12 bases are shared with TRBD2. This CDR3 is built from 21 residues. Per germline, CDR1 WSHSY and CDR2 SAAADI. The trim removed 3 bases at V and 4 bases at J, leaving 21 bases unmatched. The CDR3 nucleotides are TGCGCCAGCAGTGATTTGAAAGGCCTAGCGGGAGGGCCATGGAAGGGAGAGACCCAGTACTTC. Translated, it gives CASSDLKGLAGGPWKGETQYF.

For the CDR3, the DNA is TGTGCCAGCAGCTTAAGCAGGGGGGCCCACGAGCAGTACTTC. Residues: CASSLSRGAHEQYF. V and J are TRBV11-3 and TRBJ2-7, with a possible D match to TRBD1 (7 bases). The germline gives CDR1 SGHNT, CDR2 YENEEA. The length of the CDR3 is 14 residues. Trimming pared 2 bases from V and 5 bases from J, leaving 13 bases between. The full variable domain, with the rest looked up from reference TRBV11-3 and TRBJ2-7, is EAGVVQSPRYKIIEKKQPVAFWCNPISGHNTLYWYLQNLGQGPELLIRYENEEAVDDSQLPKDRFSAERLKGVDSTLKIQPAELGDSAVYLCASSLSRGAHEQYFGPGTRLTVT.

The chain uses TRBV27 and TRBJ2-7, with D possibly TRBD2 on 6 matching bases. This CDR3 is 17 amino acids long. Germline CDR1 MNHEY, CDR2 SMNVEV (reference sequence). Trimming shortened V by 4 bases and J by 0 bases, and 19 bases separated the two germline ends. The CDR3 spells CASSSVFVGRPSYEQYF. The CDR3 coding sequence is TGTGCCAGCAGTTCCGTCTTCGTCGGGAGACCCTCCTACGAGCAGTACTTC.

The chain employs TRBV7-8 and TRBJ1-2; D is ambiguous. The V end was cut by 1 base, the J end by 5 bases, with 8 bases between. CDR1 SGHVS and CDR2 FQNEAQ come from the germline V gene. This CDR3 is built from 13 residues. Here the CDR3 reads CASSLDKRYGYTF. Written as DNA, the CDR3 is TGTGCCAGCAGCTTAGACAAGCGATATGGCTACACCTTC.

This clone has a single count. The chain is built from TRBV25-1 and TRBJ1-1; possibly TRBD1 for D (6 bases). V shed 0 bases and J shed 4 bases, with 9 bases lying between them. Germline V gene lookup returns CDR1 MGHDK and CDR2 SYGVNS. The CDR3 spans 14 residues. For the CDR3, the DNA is TGTGCCAGCAGTGAATACGGCAGGGGCACTGAAGCTTTCTTT. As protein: CASSEYGRGTEAFF.

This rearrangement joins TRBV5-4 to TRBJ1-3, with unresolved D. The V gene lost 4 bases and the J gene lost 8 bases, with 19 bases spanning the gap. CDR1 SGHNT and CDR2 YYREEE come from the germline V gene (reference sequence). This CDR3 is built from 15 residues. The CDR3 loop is CASSLLPRREHTIYF. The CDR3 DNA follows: TGTGCCAGCAGCCTACTCCCGAGGAGGGAACACACCATATATTTT.

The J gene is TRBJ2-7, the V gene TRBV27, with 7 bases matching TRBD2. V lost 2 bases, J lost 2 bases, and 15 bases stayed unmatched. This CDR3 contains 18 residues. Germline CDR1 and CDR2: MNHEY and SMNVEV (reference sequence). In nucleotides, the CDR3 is TGTGCCAGCAGTTTAGAAACAGGCGGGGGTGGAACGCCCTACGAGCAGTACTTC. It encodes CASSLETGGGGTPYEQYF.

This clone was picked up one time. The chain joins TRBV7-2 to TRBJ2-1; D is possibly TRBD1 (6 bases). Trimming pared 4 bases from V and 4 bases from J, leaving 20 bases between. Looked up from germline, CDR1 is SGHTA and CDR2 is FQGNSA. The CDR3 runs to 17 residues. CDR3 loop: CASSSRDKAWDYNEQFF. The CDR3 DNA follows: TGTGCCAGCAGCTCCCGGGACAAAGCGTGGGATTACAATGAGCAGTTCTTC.

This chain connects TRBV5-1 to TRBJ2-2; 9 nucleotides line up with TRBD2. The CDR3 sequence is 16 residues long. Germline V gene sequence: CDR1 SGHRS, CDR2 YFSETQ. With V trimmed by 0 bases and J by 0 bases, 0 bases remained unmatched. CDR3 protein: CASSLGLAANTGELFF. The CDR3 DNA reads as TGCGCCAGCAGCTTGGGACTAGCGGCGAACACCGGGGAGCTGTTTTTT.

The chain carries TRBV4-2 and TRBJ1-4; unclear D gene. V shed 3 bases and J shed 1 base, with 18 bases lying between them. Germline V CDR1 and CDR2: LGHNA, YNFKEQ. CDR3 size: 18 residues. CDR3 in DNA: TGTGCCAGCAGCCAGGCCCTGGTGCAGGCGATAACTAATGAAAAACTGTTTTTT. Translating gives CASSQALVQAITNEKLFF.

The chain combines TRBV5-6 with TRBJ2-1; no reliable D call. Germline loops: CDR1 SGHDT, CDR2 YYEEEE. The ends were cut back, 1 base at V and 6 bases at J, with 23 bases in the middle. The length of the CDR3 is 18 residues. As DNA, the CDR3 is TGTGCCAGCAGCTTGCATGTCGTTGGGTTTGGGTACAGCAATGAGCAGTTCTTC. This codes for CASSLHVVGFGYSNEQFF.

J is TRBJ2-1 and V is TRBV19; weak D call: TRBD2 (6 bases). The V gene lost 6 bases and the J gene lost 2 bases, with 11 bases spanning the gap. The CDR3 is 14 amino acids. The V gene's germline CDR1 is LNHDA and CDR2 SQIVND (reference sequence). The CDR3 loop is CASSGGYAYNEQFF. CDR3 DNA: TGTGCCAGTAGCGGGGGATATGCCTACAATGAGCAGTTCTTC.

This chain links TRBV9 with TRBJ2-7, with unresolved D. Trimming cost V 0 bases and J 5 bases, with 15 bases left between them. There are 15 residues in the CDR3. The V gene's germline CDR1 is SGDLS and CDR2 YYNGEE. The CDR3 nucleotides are TGTGCCAGCAGCGTAGAGCTAGAAACGATGGACGAGCAGTACTTC. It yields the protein CASSVELETMDEQYF. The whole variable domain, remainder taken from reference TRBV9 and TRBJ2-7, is DSGVTQTPKHLITATGQRVTLRCSPRSGDLSVYWYQQSLDQGLQFLIQYYNGEERAKGNILERFSAQQFPDLHSELNLSSLELGDSALYFCASSVELETMDEQYFGPGTRLTVT.

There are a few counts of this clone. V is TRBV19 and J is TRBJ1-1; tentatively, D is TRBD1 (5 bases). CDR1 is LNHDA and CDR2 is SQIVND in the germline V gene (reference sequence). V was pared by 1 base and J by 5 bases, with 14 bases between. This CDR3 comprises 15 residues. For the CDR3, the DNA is TGTGCCAGTAGTATAGTTCGGACACGGGAGACTGAAGCTTTCTTT. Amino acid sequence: CASSIVRTRETEAFF.

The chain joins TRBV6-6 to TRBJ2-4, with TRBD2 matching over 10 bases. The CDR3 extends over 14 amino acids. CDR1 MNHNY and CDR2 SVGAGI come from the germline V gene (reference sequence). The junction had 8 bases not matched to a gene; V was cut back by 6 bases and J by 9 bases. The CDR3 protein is CASSSSGRGVIQYF. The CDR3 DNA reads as TGTGCCAGCAGCTCCAGCGGGAGGGGTGTCATTCAGTACTTC.

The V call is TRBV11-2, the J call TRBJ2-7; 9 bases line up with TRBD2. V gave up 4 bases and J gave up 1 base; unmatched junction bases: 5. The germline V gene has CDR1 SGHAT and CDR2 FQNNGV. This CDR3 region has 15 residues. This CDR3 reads CASSSRLAVSYEQYF. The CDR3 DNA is TGTGCCAGCAGCTCCCGACTAGCGGTTTCCTACGAGCAGTACTTC.

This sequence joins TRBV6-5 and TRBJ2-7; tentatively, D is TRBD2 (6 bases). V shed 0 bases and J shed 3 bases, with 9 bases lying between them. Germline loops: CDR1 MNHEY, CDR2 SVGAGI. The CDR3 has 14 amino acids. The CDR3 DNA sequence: TGTGCCAGCAGTTACTCGGGCGGGGACTACGAGCAGTACTTC. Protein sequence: CASSYSGGDYEQYF.

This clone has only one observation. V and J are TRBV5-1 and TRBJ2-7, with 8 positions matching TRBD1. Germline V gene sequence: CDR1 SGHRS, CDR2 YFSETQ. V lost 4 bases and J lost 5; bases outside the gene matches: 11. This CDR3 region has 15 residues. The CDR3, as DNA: TGCGCCAGCAGCCCCGACAGGGGAAAGTCTCACGAGCAGTACTTC. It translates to CASSPDRGKSHEQYF.

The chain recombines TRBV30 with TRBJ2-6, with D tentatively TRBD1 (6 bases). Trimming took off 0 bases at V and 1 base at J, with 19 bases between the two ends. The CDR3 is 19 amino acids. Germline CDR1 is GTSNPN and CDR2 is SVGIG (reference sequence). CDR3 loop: CAWSVQVDTGWSGANVLTF. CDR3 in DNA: TGTGCCTGGAGTGTACAAGTCGATACAGGGTGGTCTGGGGCCAACGTCCTGACTTTC.

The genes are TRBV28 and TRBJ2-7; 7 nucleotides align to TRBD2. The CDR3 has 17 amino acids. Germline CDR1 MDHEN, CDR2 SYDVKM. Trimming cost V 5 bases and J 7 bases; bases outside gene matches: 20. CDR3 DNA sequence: TGTGCCAGCAGTCCCTCTGGGGGGGTCAGGAGGGCCTGGGAGCAGTACTTC. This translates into CASSPSGGVRRAWEQYF.

The CDR3 DNA sequence: TGTGCCAGCAGTACACAGGGGATCGGTACCTACGAGCAGTACTTC. Residues: CASSTQGIGTYEQYF. The rearrangement joins TRBV27 to TRBJ2-7, with TRBD1 matching over 7 bases. Trimming cost V 5 bases and J 2 bases; bases outside gene matches: 9. The CDR3 contains 15 residues. Germline V gene sequence: CDR1 MNHEY, CDR2 SMNVEV (reference sequence).

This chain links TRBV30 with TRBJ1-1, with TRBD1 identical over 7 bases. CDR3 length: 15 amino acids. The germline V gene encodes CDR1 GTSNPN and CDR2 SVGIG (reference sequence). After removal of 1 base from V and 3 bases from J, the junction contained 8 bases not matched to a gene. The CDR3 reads CAWSEGTGDDTEAFF. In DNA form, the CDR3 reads TGTGCCTGGAGTGAGGGAACAGGGGACGACACTGAAGCTTTCTTT.

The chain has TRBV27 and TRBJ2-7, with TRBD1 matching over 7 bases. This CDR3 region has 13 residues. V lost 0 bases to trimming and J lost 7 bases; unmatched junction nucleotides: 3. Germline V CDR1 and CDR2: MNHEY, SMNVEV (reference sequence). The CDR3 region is CASSLSTGEEQYF. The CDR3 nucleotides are TGTGCCAGCAGTTTATCCACAGGGGAGGAGCAGTACTTC.

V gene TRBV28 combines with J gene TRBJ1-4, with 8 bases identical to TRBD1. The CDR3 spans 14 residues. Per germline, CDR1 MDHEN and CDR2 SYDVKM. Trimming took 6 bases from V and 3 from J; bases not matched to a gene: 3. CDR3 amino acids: CASSQQGANEKLFF. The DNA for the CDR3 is TGTGCCAGCAGCCAACAGGGGGCTAATGAAAAACTGTTTTTT.